This T cell receptor (beta chain) appears in the sequencing data of a study of radiation and T cells in renal cell carcinoma. Study-wide results and limits: Baseline intratumoral clonotype presence is unknown without pretreatment biopsies. From baseline, blood top tumor clonotypes peaked at 2 weeks post-radiation.

TCRdb's table, derived via immunoSEQ multiplex PCR, lists solely in-frame clones and lacks some. The sample has about 91,000 clones, 65% to 85% seen once. J gave up 4 bases and V 3 bases, and 5 bases lay outside the gene matches. This CDR3 region has 14 residues. Germline-derived CDR1 and CDR2 are MNHNS and SASEGT. Remarks on this clone: No antigen is known for it.

Time point of the sample: baseline pretreatment blood. Specified treatment: 15 Gy SBRT to primary tumor, nephrectomy 4 weeks later. Specimen: blood, collected from a patient whose treatment included radiotherapy and nephrectomy. The rearrangement uses TRBV6-1 and TRBJ1-2, with TRBD1 matching 7 bases. The TCR sequence derives from a man aged 55 to 70 with renal cell carcinoma. CDR3 protein: CASSEMDRFYGYTF. The CDR3 DNA is TGTGCCAGCAGTGAGATGGACAGGTTCTATGGCTACACCTTC.